These T cell receptor beta chains were read from a single sample in a study of neurological immune-mediated disorders. TCRdb reanalysed the 5' RACE reads using MiXCR and keeps one entry per CDR3 protein. The table includes some 68,000 distinct CDR3 sequences, roughly 13% detected once. Material for sequencing was PBMCs. The receptors shown here come from a female donor with HTLV-1-associated myelopathy (HAM/TSP). Both conserved end residues are part of each CDR3. D genes are given only for firm matches. The listing skips clone size in some rows; elsewhere it reads once, few, many or a size class.

cdr3_length d_call j_call clone_size v_call cdr3_nt cdr3_aa
18 NA TRBJ1-4 many TRBV5-1 TGCGCCAGCAGCTTGACCGGGCCGAATCTTGCAACTAATGAAAAACTGTTTTTT CASSLTGPNLATNEKLFF
16 TRBD2 TRBJ2-3 few TRBV7-9 TGTGCCAGCAGCTCCCTAGCGGGGGGGCCCACAGATACGCAGTATTTT CASSSLAGGPTDTQYF
13 NA TRBJ2-2 many TRBV12-3/TRBV12-4 TGTGCCAGCAACCACTGGATCACCGGGGAGCTGTTTTTT CASNHWITGELFF
13 TRBD1 TRBJ1-2 many TRBV5-1 TGCGCCAGCAGCCTGACAGGGGACTATGGCTACACCTTC CASSLTGDYGYTF
15 NA TRBJ2-3 many TRBV9 TGTGCCAGCAGCTCCTTGTTGGGGGGAGCAGATACGCAGTATTTT CASSSLLGGADTQYF
16 TRBD2 TRBJ2-3 many TRBV4-1 TGCGCCAGCAGCCAAGGAGCTAGCGGGGGGAGAGATACGCAGTATTTT CASSQGASGGRDTQYF
16 TRBD2 TRBJ2-5 many TRBV20-1 TGCAGTGCTAGAGGGGTAGCGGGGGGACCCCAGGAGACCCAGTACTTC CSARGVAGGPQETQYF
16 TRBD2 TRBJ2-2 many TRBV7-2 TGTGCCAGCAGCTTTCAGAGCGGGATGAACACCGGGGAGCTGTTTTTT CASSFQSGMNTGELFF
12 NA TRBJ1-1 many TRBV28 TGTGCCAGCAGTTTAACAAACACTGAAGCTTTCTTT CASSLTNTEAFF
12 TRBD1 TRBJ2-1 NA TRBV7-7 TGTGCCAGCAGCCAGGGACAGGGTGATGCGATCTTC CASSQGQGDAIF
15 TRBD2 TRBJ2-1 many TRBV5-1 TGCGCCAGCAGCTTGGCCGCGGGGGGGCGGGATGAGCAGTTCTTC CASSLAAGGRDEQFF
13 NA TRBJ2-2 few TRBV5-1 TGCGCCAGCAGCTTCGGGGCGGTCGGGGAGCTGTTTTTT CASSFGAVGELFF
16 NA TRBJ2-7 few TRBV14 TGTGCCAGCAGCCAAGAGAGGAGCGCACTAGGTTCATGGCAGTACTTC CASSQERSALGSWQYF
16 NA TRBJ2-4 many TRBV5-6 TGTGCCAGCAGCGCCACGGGACTTCTAGCCAAAAACATTCAGTACTTC CASSATGLLAKNIQYF
16 NA TRBJ2-6 NA TRBV11-2 TGTGCCAGCAGCTTAGTGATTAGCTCTGGGGCCAACGTCCTGACTTTC CASSLVISSGANVLTF
13 NA TRBJ2-7 NA TRBV10-3 TGTGCCATCAGTTGTACAGGACCCTACGAGCAGTACTTC CAISCTGPYEQYF
14 NA TRBJ1-1 many TRBV7-8 TGTGCCAGCAGCTTAGTTCGGGAAAGCACTGAAGCTTTCTTT CASSLVRESTEAFF
12 TRBD1 TRBJ1-2 NA TRBV28 TGTGCCAGCCAGTACAGGGGGCAAGGCTACACCTTC CASQYRGQGYTF
15 NA TRBJ2-5 few TRBV20-1 TGCAGTGCTAGTAACCCGGGGGCGGTCCTAGGGACCCAGTACTTC CSASNPGAVLGTQYF
15 NA TRBJ2-3 many TRBV9 TGTGCCAGCAGCGGATGGGACGGATGGACAGATACGCAGTATTTT CASSGWDGWTDTQYF
12 NA TRBJ1-1 NA TRBV24-1 TGTGCCACCAGTATCTCGGGTGGTGAAGCTTTCTTT CATSISGGEAFF
13 NA TRBJ2-2 many TRBV2 TGTGCCAGCAGTACAATAGACACCGGGGAGCTGTTTTTT CASSTIDTGELFF
15 TRBD2 TRBJ2-5 many TRBV11-2 TGTGCCAGCAGCTTAACGAGCGGGGGGGCCCAGACCCAGTACTTC CASSLTSGGAQTQYF
14 TRBD1 TRBJ2-2 NA TRBV27 TGTGCCAGCAGAATAGGGACAGTGCCCGGGGAGCTGTTTTTT CASRIGTVPGELFF
15 NA TRBJ2-2 many TRBV7-3 TGTGCCAGCAGCCCGACCGGGACGGAGACCGGGGAGCTGTTTTTT CASSPTGTETGELFF
15 NA TRBJ2-3 many TRBV5-1 TGCGCCAGCAGCCGGGTGGCAGGGATGGCAGATACGCAGTATTTT CASSRVAGMADTQYF
15 TRBD1 TRBJ2-2 medium-sized TRBV10-3 TGTGCCATCAGTGATAGGACAGGGGGCTCCGGGGAGCTGTTTTTT CAISDRTGGSGELFF
15 NA TRBJ2-3 many TRBV20-1 TGCAGTGCCCCTCTGAGCGTTATCAGCACAGATACGCAGTATTTT CSAPLSVISTDTQYF
11 NA TRBJ2-7 many TRBV28 TGTGCCAGCACTAAAACTGGGGAGGAGTACTTC CASTKTGEEYF
15 TRBD1 TRBJ2-2 many TRBV28 TGTGCCAGCAGCCGACCGGGACAGTTCACCGGGGAGCTGTTTTTT CASSRPGQFTGELFF
12 NA TRBJ2-2 many TRBV6-5 TGTGCCAGCCAACTACACACCGGGGAGCTGTTTTTT CASQLHTGELFF
14 NA TRBJ2-7 many TRBV5-5 TGTGCCAGCAGCCCTGGGACATCGTTCTACGAGCAGTACTTC CASSPGTSFYEQYF
13 NA TRBJ1-1 many TRBV11-1 TGTGCCAGCAGCCCTAGCCAGGAGGGCCCAGCTTTCTTT CASSPSQEGPAFF
14 NA TRBJ2-7 many TRBV24-1 TGTGCCACCAGTGGTACAGAGAGCTCCTACGAGCAGTACTTC CATSGTESSYEQYF
14 TRBD1 TRBJ2-7 many TRBV9 TGTGCCAGCAGCGACGGGACAGGGAGTTACGAGCAGTACTTC CASSDGTGSYEQYF
13 NA TRBJ2-7 few TRBV20-1 TGCAGTGCTCCCAGATCCCCCGTGAGGGAGCAGTACTTC CSAPRSPVREQYF
15 TRBD1 TRBJ2-7 many TRBV4-1 TGCGCCAGCAGCCAATCCAGGGACAGGTCCTACGAGCAGTACTTC CASSQSRDRSYEQYF
17 TRBD2 TRBJ2-4 many TRBV12-3/TRBV12-4 TGTGCCAGCTCTGTATCGAGCGGGGGGGTAGCCAAAAACATTCAGTACTTC CASSVSSGGVAKNIQYF
15 TRBD1 TRBJ2-1 many TRBV5-1 TGCGCCAGCAGCCTTTCGGGACAGGGCGGTGGTGAGCAGTTCTTC CASSLSGQGGGEQFF
16 TRBD1 TRBJ2-7 many TRBV5-1 TGCGCCAGCAGCTTGGCTGGACAGGGGATGAGCTACGAGCAGTACTTC CASSLAGQGMSYEQYF
14 TRBD1 TRBJ2-3 many TRBV20-1 TGCAGTGCCAAGACAGGGGCCAGGACAGATACGCAGTATTTT CSAKTGARTDTQYF
13 NA TRBJ1-1 many TRBV5-1 TGCGCCAGCAGCTTGGCCGGGTACACTGAAGCTTTCTTT CASSLAGYTEAFF